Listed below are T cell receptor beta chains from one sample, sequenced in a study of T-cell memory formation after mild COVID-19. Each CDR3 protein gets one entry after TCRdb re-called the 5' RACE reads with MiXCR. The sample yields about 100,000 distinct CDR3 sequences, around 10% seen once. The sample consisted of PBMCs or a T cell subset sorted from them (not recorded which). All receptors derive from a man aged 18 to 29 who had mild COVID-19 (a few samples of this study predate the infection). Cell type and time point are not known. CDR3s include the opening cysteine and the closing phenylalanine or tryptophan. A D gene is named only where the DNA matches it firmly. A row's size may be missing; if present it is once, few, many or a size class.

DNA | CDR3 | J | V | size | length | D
TGCGCCAGCAGCTTCCGGTCGGGATCTAACACTGAAGCTTTCTTT | CASSFRSGSNTEAFF | TRBJ1-1 | TRBV5-1 | many | 15 | -
TGTGCCAGCAGTTATGGGTACAATGAGCAGTTCTTC | CASSYGYNEQFF | TRBJ2-1 | TRBV6-2/TRBV6-3 | many | 12 | -
TGTGCCAGTTTTCAGGGGAACACTGAAGCTTTCTTT | CASFQGNTEAFF | TRBJ1-1 | TRBV19 | few | 12 | -
TGTGCCAGCGGGCCCTCAGGGTTTTCCTACAATGAGCAGTTCTTC | CASGPSGFSYNEQFF | TRBJ2-1 | TRBV27 | - | 15 | -
TGTGCCAGCAGCCAACCCGGCTCCTACGAGCAGTACTTC | CASSQPGSYEQYF | TRBJ2-7 | TRBV4-2 | once | 13 | -
TGTGCCAGCAGCTTCGACAGGGTACGAATGAACACTGAAGCTTTCTTT | CASSFDRVRMNTEAFF | TRBJ1-1 | TRBV5-6 | - | 16 | TRBD1
TGTGCCAGCAGCTTAGCGAGACCCGGGCCGAGCTCCTACAATGAGCAGTTCTTC | CASSLARPGPSSYNEQFF | TRBJ2-1 | TRBV7-6 | - | 18 | -
TGTGCCAGCAGCGTCAGGGGACTCTTCTACAATGAGCAGTTCTTC | CASSVRGLFYNEQFF | TRBJ2-1 | TRBV14 | few | 15 | -
TGTGCCAGCAGTGAAGCTTCGGGGTTGGGCTACACCTTC | CASSEASGLGYTF | TRBJ1-2 | TRBV6-1 | - | 13 | -
TGCGCCAGCAGCCATGGGACAGGGTATAGCAATCAGCCCCAGCATTTT | CASSHGTGYSNQPQHF | TRBJ1-5 | TRBV4-3 | few | 16 | TRBD1
TGTGCCAGCAGTTCATTCCTGACAGCGGCCTACGAGCAGTACTTC | CASSSFLTAAYEQYF | TRBJ2-7 | TRBV6-1 | few | 15 | -
TGCGCCAGCGGGACAGGATATGAAAAACTGTTTTTT | CASGTGYEKLFF | TRBJ1-4 | TRBV10-2 | - | 12 | TRBD1
TGTGCCAGCAGTGATGGAGAAATTCGGGACAGGGTTGTTTGGGGGGACTCTCAGCCCCAGCATTTT | CASSDGEIRDRVVWGDSQPQHF | TRBJ1-5 | TRBV6-1 | many | 22 | TRBD1
TGTGCCAGCAGCTTAAGGCAGGTCAGTGAGCAGTTCTTC | CASSLRQVSEQFF | TRBJ2-1 | TRBV7-6 | - | 13 | -
TGTGCCTGGAGTCCCTCCCGGGAGCTGTTTTTT | CAWSPSRELFF | TRBJ2-2 | TRBV30 | - | 11 | -
TGTGCCAGCAGCCAAGAGGGAGTCTCTGGGGCCAACGTCCTGACTTTC | CASSQEGVSGANVLTF | TRBJ2-6 | TRBV4-2 | - | 16 | -
TGCGCCAGCAGCCAAGATGGAACGGGGAATGTTAGGACAGATACGCAGTATTTT | CASSQDGTGNVRTDTQYF | TRBJ2-3 | TRBV4-3 | few | 18 | -
TGTGCCAGCAGCCCTACCTGGACTAGCAACAATGAGCAGTTCTTC | CASSPTWTSNNEQFF | TRBJ2-1 | TRBV11-2 | few | 15 | TRBD2
TGTGCCAGCAGCTTACCCGGGACTAGCGGGGGTGAAGATACGCAGTATTTT | CASSLPGTSGGEDTQYF | TRBJ2-3 | TRBV7-2 | few | 17 | TRBD2
TGCGCCAGCAGTCATCAGACAGTACGGGGCACAGATACGCAGTATTTT | CASSHQTVRGTDTQYF | TRBJ2-3 | TRBV23-1 | - | 16 | -
TGTGCCAGCAACCTCCCGGGACTAGCGTTGGATACGCAGTATTTT | CASNLPGLALDTQYF | TRBJ2-3 | TRBV7-9 | many | 15 | TRBD2
TGTGCCAGCACCCCGGACGGGAACATTCAGTACTTC | CASTPDGNIQYF | TRBJ2-4 | TRBV27 | - | 12 | -
TGTGCCAGCAGCTTAGGGGAGTCCTATGAGCAGTTCTTC | CASSLGESYEQFF | TRBJ2-1 | TRBV7-6 | many | 13 | -
TGTGCCAGCAGCTTGGTGTCAGTAGCGGGGGGCTGGTACCAAGAGACCCAGTACTTC | CASSLVSVAGGWYQETQYF | TRBJ2-5 | TRBV5-6 | few | 19 | TRBD2
TGTGCCAGCAGCCAGGAGGGAGGGGCTGATGGCTACACCTTC | CASSQEGGADGYTF | TRBJ1-2 | TRBV3-1 | - | 14 | -
TGTGCCAGCAGCTTAGGCCTATCCTTGCGTACGCAGTATTTT | CASSLGLSLRTQYF | TRBJ2-3 | TRBV5-6 | - | 14 | -
TGTGCCAGCAGTCGCCGACTAGCGGGGGGGCGTTTCGACTCCTACGAGCAGTACTTC | CASSRRLAGGRFDSYEQYF | TRBJ2-7 | TRBV12-3/TRBV12-4 | few | 19 | TRBD2
TGTGCCAGCAGCTTCCGCGCGGGACTGATCTACGAGCAGTACTTC | CASSFRAGLIYEQYF | TRBJ2-7 | TRBV7-8 | few | 15 | -
TGTGCCAGCAGTGGGACAGGGCGAGGGACGCAGTATTTT | CASSGTGRGTQYF | TRBJ2-3 | TRBV12-3/TRBV12-4 | - | 13 | TRBD1
TGTGCCACCAGCAGAGGTTACGACGATACGCAGTATTTT | CATSRGYDDTQYF | TRBJ2-3 | TRBV15 | few | 13 | -
TGTGCCAGCAGTGACTCACCAGGGGCAGGGGAAGCTTTCTTT | CASSDSPGAGEAFF | TRBJ1-1 | TRBV25-1 | - | 14 | -